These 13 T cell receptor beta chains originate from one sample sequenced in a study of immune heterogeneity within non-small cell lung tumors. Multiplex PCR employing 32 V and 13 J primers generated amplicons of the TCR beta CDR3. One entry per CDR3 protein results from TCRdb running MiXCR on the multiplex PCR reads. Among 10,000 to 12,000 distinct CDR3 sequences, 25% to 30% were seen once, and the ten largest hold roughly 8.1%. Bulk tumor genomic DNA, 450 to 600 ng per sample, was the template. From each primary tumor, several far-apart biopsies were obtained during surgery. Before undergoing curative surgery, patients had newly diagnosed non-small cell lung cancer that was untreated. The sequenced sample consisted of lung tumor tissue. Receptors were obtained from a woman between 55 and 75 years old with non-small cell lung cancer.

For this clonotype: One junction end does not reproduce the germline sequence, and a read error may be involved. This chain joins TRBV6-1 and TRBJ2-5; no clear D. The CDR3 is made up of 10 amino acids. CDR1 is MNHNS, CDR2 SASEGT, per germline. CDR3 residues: CTSAGETQYF. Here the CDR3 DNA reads TGTACCAGTGCTGGGGAGACCCAGTACTTC.

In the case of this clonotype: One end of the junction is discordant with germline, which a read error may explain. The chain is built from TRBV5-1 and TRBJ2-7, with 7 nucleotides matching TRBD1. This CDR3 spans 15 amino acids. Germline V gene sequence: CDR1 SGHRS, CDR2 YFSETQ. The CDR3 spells CASSVGQVVSYGQYF. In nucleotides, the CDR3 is TGCGCCAGCAGCGTCGGACAGGTGGTTTCCTACGGGCAGTACTTC. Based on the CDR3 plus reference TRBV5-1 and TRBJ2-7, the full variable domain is KAGVTQTPRYLIKTRGQQVTLSCSPISGHRSVSWYQQTPGQGLQFLFEYFSETQRNKGNFPGRFSGRQFSNSRSEMNVSTLELGDSALYLCASSVGQVVSYGQYFGPGTRLTVT.

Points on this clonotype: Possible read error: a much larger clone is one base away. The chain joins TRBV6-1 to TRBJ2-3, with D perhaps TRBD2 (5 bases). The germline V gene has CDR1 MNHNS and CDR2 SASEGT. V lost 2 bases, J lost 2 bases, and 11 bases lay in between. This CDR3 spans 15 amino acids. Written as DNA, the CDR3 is TGTGCCAGCAGTGAAATGTCAGCGGCCACAGATACGCAGTATTTT. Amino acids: CASSEMSAATDTQYF.

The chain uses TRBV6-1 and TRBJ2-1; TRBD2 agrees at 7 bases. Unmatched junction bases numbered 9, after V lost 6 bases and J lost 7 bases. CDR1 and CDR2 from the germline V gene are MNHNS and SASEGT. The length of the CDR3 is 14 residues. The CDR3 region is CASSLAGVRNEQFF. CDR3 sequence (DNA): TGTGCCAGCAGCCTGGCGGGAGTACGTAATGAGCAGTTCTTC.

The CDR3 region has the DNA TGTGCCAGCTCACCGACAGGGCTGGACATTCAGTACTTC. As protein: CASSPTGLDIQYF. V usage is TRBV18 and J usage is TRBJ2-4, with 7 bases that match TRBD1. The CDR3 loop spans 13 amino acids. The junction had 4 bases not matched to a gene; V was cut back by 3 bases and J by 8 bases. Germline V lookup: CDR1 KGHSH, CDR2 LQKENI.

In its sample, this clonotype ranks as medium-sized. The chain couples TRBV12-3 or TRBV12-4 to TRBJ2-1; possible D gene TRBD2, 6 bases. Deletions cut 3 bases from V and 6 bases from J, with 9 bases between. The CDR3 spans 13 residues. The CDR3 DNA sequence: TGTGCCAGCAGTTTGGGGGGAGCCAATGAGCAGTTCTTC. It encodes CASSLGGANEQFF.

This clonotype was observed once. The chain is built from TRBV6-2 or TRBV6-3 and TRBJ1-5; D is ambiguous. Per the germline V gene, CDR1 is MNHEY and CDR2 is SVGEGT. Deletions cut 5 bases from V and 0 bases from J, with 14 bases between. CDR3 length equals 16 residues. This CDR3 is CASSQIHGSSNQPQHF. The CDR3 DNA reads TGTGCCAGCAGTCAAATACACGGCAGTAGCAATCAGCCCCAGCATTTT.

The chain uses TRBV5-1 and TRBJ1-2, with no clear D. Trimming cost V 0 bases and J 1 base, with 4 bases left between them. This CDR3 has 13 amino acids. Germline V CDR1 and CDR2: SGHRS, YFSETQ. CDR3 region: CASSLEDNYGYTF. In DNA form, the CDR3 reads TGCGCCAGCAGCTTGGAAGATAACTATGGCTACACCTTC.

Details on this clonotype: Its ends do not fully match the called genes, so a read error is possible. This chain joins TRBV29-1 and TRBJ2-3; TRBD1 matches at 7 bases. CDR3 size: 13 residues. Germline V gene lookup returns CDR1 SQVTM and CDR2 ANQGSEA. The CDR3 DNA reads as TGCAGCGTCGAAGGGACAGTCGACGATACGCAGTATTTT. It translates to CSVEGTVDDTQYF.

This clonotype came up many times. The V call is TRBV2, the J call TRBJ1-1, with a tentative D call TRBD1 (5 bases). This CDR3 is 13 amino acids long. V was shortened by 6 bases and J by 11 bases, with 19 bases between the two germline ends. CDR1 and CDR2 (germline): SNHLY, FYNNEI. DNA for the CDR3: TGTGCCAGCAGAAAAGACAGCCAAGGAGTGGCTTTCTTT. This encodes CASRKDSQGVAFF.

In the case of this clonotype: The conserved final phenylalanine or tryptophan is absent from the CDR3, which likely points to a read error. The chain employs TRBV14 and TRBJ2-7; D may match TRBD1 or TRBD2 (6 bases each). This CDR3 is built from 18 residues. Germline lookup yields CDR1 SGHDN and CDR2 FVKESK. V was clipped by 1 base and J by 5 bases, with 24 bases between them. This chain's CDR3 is CASSQAGFWVRGLNEQYL. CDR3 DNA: TGTGCCAGCAGCCAAGCCGGATTCTGGGTCAGGGGACTGAACGAGCAGTACCTC.

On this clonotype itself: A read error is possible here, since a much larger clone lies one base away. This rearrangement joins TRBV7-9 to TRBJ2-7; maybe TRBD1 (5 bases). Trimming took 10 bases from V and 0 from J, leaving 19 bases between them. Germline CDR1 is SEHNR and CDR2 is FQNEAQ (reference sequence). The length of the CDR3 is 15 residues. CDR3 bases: TGTGCCACCGCTCGGTTAAGGGGTTGCTCCTACGAGCAGTACTTC. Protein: CATARLRGCSYEQYF.

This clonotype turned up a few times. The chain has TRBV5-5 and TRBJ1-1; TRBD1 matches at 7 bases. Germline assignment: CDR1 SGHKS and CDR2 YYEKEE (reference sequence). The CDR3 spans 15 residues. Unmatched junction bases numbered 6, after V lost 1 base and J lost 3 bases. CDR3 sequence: CASSLPTGVYTEAFF. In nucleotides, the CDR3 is TGTGCCAGCAGCTTGCCCACAGGGGTGTACACTGAAGCTTTCTTT.